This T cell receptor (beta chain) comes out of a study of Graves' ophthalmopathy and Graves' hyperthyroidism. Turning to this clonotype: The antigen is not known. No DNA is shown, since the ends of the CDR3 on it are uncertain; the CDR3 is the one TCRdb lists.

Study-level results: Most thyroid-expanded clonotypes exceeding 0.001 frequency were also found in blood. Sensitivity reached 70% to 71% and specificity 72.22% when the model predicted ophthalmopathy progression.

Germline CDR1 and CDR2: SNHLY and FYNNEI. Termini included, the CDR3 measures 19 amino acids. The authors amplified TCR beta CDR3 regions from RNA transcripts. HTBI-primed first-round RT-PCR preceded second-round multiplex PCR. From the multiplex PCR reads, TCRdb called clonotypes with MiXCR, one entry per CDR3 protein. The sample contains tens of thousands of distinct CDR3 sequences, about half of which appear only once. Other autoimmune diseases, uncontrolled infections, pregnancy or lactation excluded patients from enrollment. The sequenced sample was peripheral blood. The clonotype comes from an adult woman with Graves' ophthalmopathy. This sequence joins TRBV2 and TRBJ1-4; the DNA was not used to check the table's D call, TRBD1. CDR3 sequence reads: CASSIYLCSVPTGVEKLFF.